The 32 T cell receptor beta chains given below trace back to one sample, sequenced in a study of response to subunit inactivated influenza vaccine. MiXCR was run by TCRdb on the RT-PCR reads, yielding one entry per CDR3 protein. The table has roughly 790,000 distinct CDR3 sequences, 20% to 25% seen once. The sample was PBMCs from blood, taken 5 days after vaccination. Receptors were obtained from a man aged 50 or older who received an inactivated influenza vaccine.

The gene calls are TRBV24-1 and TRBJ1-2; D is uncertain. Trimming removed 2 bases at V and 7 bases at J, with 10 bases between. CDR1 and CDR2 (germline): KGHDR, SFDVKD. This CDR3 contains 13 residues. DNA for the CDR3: TGTGCCACCAGTGATTCTGACATGTCTGGCTACACCTTC. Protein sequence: CATSDSDMSGYTF.

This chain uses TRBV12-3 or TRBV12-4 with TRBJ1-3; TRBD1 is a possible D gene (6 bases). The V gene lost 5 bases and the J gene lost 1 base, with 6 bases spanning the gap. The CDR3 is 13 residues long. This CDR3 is CASSDRSGNTIYF. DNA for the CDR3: TGTGCCAGCAGTGACAGGTCTGGAAACACCATATATTTT.

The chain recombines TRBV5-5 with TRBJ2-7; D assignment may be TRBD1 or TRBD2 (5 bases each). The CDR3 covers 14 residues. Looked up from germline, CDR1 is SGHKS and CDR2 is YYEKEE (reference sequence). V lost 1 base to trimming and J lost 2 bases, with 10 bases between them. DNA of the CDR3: TGTGCCAGCAGCTTGTGGCAGGGACCCTACGAGCAGTACTTC. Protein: CASSLWQGPYEQYF.

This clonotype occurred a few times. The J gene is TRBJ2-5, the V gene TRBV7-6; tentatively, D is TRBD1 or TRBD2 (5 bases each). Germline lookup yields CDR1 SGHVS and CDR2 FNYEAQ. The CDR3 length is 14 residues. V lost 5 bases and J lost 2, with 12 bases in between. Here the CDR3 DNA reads TGTGCCAGCAGCGAGTGGGGACCACAAGAGACCCAGTACTTC. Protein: CASSEWGPQETQYF.

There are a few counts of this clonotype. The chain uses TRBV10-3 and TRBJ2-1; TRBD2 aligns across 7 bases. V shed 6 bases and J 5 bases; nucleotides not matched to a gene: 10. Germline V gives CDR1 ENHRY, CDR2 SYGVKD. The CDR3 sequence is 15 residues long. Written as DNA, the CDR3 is TGTGCCATCAGGCCAGCGGGGCGGGCCGACAATGAGCAGTTCTTC. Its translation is CAIRPAGRADNEQFF.

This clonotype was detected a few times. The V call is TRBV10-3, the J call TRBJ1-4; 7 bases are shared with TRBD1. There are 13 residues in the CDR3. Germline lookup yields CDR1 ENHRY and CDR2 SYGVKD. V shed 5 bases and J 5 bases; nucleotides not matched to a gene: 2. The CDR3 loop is CAISPGQNEKLFF. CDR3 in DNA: TGTGCCATCAGTCCGGGACAGAATGAAAAACTGTTTTTT.

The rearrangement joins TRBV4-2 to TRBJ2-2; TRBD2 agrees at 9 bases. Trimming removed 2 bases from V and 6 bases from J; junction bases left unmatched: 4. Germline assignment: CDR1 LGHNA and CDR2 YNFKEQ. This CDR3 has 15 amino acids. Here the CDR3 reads CASSQLAGQAGELFF. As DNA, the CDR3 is TGTGCCAGCAGCCAACTAGCGGGGCAAGCCGGGGAGCTGTTTTTT.

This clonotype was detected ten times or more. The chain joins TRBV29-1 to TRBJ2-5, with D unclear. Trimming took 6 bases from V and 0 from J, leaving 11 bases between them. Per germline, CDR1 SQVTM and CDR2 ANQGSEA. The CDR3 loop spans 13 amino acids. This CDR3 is CSVDAMYQETQYF. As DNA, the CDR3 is TGCAGCGTCGATGCCATGTACCAAGAGACCCAGTACTTC.

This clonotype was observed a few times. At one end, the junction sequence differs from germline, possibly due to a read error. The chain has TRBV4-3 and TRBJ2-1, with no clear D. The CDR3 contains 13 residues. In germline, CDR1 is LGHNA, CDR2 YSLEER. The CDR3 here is CASSQGPSGEQFF. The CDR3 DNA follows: TGCGCCAGCAGTCAAGGCCCCTCGGGTGAGCAGTTCTTC.

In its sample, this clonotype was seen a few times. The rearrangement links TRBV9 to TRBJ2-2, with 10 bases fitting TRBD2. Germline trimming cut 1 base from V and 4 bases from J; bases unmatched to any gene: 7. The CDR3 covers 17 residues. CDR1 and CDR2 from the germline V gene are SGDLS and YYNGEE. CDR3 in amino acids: CASSVSSGRLRTGELFF. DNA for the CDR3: TGTGCCAGCAGCGTATCTAGCGGGAGATTACGCACCGGGGAGCTGTTTTTT.

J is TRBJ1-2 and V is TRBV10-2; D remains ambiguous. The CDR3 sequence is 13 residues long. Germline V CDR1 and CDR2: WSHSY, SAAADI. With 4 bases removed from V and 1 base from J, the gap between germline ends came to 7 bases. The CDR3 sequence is CASSVTVNYGYTF. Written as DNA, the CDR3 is TGCGCCAGCAGTGTTACGGTTAACTATGGCTACACCTTC.

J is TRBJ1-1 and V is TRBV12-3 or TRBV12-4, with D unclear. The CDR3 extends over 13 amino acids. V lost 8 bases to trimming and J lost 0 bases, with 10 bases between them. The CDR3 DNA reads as TGTGCCAGCGCCCGAACAGTGAACACTGAAGCTTTCTTT. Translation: CASARTVNTEAFF.

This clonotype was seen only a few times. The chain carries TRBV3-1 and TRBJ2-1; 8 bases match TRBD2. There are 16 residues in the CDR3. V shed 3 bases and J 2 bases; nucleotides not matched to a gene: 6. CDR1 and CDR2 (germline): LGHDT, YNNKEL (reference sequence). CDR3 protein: CASSQLAGTPYNEQFF. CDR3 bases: TGTGCCAGCAGCCAGTTAGCGGGAACCCCCTACAATGAGCAGTTCTTC.

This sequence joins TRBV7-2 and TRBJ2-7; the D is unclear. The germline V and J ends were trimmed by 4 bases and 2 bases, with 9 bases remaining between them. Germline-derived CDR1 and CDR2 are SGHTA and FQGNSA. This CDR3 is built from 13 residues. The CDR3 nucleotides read TGTGCCAGCAGCTCCCCCTTTACCTACGAGCAGTACTTC. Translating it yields CASSSPFTYEQYF.

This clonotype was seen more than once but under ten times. The chain's CDR3 is CSAWDRDNYGYTF. DNA for the CDR3: TGCAGTGCATGGGACAGGGACAACTATGGCTACACCTTC. This rearrangement joins TRBV20-1 to TRBJ1-2; TRBD1 agrees at 9 bases. V shed 6 bases and J 2 bases; nucleotides not matched to a gene: 4. Germline V gene lookup returns CDR1 DFQATT and CDR2 SNEGSKA (reference sequence). CDR3 length: 13 residues.

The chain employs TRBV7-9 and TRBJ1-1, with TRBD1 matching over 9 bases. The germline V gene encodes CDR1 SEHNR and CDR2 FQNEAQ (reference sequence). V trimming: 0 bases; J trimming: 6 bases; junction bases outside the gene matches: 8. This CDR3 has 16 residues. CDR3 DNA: TGTGCCAGCAGCTTAGCGCGGGGGACAGGGCCCCCTGAAGCTTTCTTT. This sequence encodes CASSLARGTGPPEAFF.

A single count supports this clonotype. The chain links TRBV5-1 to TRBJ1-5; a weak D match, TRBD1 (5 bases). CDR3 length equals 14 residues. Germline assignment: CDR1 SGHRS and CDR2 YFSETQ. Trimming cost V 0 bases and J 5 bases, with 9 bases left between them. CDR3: CASSLVGRDQPQHF. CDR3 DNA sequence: TGCGCCAGCAGCTTGGTCGGCAGGGATCAGCCCCAGCATTTT.

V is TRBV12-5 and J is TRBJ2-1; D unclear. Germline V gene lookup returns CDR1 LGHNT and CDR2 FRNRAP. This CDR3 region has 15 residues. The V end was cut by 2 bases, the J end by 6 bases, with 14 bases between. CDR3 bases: TGTGCTAGTGGTTTGAGTACGATTCATGGCAATGAGCAGTTCTTC. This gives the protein CASGLSTIHGNEQFF.

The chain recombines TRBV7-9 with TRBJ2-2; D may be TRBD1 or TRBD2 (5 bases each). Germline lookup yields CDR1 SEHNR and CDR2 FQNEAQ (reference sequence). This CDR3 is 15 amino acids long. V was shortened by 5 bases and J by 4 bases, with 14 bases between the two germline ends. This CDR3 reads CASSLTGRGTGELFF. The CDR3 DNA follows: TGTGCCAGCAGCCTAACGGGACGTGGCACCGGGGAGCTGTTTTTT.

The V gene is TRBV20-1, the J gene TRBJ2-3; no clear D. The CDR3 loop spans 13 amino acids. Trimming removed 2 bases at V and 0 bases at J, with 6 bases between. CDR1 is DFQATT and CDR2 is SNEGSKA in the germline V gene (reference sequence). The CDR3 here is CSARLSSTDTQYF. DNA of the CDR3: TGCAGTGCTAGACTATCTAGCACAGATACGCAGTATTTT.

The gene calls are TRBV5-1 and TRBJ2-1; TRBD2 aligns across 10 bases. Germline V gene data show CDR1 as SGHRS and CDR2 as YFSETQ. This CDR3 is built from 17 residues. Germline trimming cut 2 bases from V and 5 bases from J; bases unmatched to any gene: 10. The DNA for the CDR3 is TGCGCCAGCAGCTTATCCCCAGGTAGCGGGGGGAACAATGAGCAGTTCTTC. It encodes CASSLSPGSGGNNEQFF. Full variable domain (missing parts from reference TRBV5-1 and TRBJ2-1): KAGVTQTPRYLIKTRGQQVTLSCSPISGHRSVSWYQQTPGQGLQFLFEYFSETQRNKGNFPGRFSGRQFSNSRSEMNVSTLELGDSALYLCASSLSPGSGGNNEQFFGPGTRLTVL.

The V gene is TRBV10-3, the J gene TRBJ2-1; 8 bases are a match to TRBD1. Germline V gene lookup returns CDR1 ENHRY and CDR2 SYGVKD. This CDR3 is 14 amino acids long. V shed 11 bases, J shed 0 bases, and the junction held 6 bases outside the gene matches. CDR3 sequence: CAGGTGGSYNEQFF. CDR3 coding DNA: TGTGCCGGGGGGACAGGCGGCTCCTACAATGAGCAGTTCTTC.

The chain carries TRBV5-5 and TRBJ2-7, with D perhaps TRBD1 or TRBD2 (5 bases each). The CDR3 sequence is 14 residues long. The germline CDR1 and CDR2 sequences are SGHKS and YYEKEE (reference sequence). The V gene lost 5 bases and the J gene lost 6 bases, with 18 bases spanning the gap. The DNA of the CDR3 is TGTGCCAGCAGTTGGACCCTAGGGACCTTCGAGCAGTACTTC. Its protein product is CASSWTLGTFEQYF. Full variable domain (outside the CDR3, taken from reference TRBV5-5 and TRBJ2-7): DAGVTQSPTHLIKTRGQQVTLRCSPISGHKSVSWYQQVLGQGPQFIFQYYEKEERGRGNFPDRFSARQFPNYSSELNVNALLLGDSALYLCASSWTLGTFEQYFGPGTRLTVT.

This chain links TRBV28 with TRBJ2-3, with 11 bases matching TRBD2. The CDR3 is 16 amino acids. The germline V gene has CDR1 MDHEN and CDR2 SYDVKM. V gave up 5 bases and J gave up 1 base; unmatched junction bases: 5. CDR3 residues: CASSTSGSRGTDTQYF. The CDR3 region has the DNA TGTGCCAGCAGTACTAGCGGGAGCAGGGGCACAGATACGCAGTATTTT.

CDR3 loop: CASSLPIKGQGDSPLHF. The CDR3 bases are TGTGCCAGCAGCCTTCCGATAAAGGGACAGGGGGACTCACCCCTCCACTTT. The chain has TRBV7-9 and TRBJ1-6, with 11 bases lining up with TRBD1. This CDR3 region has 17 residues. V lost 5 bases and J lost 10; bases outside the gene matches: 13. Germline assignment: CDR1 SEHNR and CDR2 FQNEAQ (reference sequence).

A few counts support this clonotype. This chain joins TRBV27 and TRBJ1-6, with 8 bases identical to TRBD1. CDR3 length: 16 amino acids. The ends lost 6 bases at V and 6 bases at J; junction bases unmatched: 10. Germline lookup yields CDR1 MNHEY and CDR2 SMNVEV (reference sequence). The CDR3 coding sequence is TGTGCCAGCAGCGCGACCGACAGGGGAGGTAATTCACCCCTCCACTTT. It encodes CASSATDRGGNSPLHF.

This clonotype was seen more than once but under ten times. The CDR3 loop is CASSSQGLNSPLHF. Here the CDR3 DNA reads TGTGCCAGCAGCTCACAGGGGTTGAATTCACCCCTCCACTTT. The rearrangement links TRBV5-4 to TRBJ1-6, with 7 bases lining up with TRBD1. The CDR3 sequence is 14 residues long. Per germline, CDR1 SGHNT and CDR2 YYREEE (reference sequence). After removal of 3 bases from V and 7 bases from J, the junction contained 4 bases not matched to a gene.

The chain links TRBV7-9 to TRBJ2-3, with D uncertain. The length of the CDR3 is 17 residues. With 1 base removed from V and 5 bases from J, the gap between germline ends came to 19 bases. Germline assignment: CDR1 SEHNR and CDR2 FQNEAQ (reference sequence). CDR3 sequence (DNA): TGTGCCAGCAGCTTAGATGGTGTGGCAACCAGGCAAGATACGCAGTATTTT. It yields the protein CASSLDGVATRQDTQYF.

The CDR3 region is CASRPPGHSIPSYEQYF. DNA of the CDR3: TGTGCCAGCAGACCTCCGGGACACTCCATCCCCTCCTACGAGCAGTACTTC. The V and J genes are TRBV28 and TRBJ2-7, with D possibly being TRBD1 (6 bases). The V end lost 6 bases, the J end lost 0 bases, and 21 bases lay between the germline ends. Germline CDR1 is MDHEN and CDR2 is SYDVKM. This CDR3 has 17 residues. Using reference TRBV28 and TRBJ2-7 for the parts outside the CDR3, the full variable domain is DVKVTQSSRYLVKRTGEKVFLECVQDMDHENMFWYRQDPGLGLRLIYFSYDVKMKEKGDIPEGYSVSREKKERFSLILESASTNQTSMYLCASRPPGHSIPSYEQYFGPGTRLTVT.

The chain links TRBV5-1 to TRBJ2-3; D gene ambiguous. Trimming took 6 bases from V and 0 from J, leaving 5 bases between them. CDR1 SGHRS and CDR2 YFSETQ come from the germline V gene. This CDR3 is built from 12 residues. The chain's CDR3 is CASKGSTDTQYF. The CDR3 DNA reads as TGCGCCAGCAAGGGTAGCACAGATACGCAGTATTTT.

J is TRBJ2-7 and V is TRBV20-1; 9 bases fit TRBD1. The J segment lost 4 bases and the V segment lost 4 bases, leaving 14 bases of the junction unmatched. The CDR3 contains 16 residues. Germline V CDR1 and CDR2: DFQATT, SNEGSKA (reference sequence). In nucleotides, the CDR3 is TGCAGTGCTAAACCAGAGGGACAGGGACATTTATACGAGCAGTACTTC. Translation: CSAKPEGQGHLYEQYF.

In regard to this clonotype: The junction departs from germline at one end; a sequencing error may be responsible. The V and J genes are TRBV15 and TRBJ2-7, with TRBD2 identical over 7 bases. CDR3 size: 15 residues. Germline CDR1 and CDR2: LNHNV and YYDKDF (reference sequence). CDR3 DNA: TGTGCCACCAGCAGAGTAGCTAGCTGGGACTACGATCAGTACTTC. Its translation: CATSRVASWDYDQYF.